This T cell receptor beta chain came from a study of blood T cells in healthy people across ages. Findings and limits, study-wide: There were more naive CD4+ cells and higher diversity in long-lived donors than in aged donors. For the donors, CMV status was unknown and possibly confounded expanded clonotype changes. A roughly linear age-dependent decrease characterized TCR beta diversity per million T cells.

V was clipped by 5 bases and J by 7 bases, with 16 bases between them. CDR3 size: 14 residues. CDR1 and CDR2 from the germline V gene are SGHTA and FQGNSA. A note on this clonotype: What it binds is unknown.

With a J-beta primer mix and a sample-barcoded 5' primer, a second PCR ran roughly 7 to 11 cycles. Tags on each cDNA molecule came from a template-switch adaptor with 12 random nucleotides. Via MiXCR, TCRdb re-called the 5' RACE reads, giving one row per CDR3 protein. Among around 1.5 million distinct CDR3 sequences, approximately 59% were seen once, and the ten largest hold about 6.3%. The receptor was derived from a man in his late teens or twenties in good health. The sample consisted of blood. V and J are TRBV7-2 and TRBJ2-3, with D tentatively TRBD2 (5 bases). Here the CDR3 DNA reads TGTGCCAGCAGCCCGGACTCGGGGTTTAATACGCAGTATTTT. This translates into CASSPDSGFNTQYF.